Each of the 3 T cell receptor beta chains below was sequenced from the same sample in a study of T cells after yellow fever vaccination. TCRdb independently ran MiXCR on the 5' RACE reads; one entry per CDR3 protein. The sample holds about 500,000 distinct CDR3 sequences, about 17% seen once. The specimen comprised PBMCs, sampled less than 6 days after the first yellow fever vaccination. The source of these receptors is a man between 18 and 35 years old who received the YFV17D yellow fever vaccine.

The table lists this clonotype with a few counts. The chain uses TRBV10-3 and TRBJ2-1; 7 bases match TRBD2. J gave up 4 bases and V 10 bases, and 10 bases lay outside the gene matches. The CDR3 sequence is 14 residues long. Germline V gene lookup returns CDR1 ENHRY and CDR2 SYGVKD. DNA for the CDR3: TGTGCCACCGTGGAGGGTAGCGGGTACAATGAGCAGTTCTTC. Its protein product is CATVEGSGYNEQFF.

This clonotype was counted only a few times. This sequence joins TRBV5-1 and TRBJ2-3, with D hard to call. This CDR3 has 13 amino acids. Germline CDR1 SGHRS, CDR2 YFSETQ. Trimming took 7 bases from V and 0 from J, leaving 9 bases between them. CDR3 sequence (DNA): TGCGCCAGCGGAATAACTAGCACAGATACGCAGTATTTT. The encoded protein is CASGITSTDTQYF.

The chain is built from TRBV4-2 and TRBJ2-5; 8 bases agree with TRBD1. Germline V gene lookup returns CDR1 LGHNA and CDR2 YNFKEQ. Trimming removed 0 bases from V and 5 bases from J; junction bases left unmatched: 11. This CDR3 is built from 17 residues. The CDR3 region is CASSQEGTGISLETQYF. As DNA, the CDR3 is TGTGCCAGCAGCCAAGAGGGGACAGGCATTAGCTTGGAGACCCAGTACTTC.